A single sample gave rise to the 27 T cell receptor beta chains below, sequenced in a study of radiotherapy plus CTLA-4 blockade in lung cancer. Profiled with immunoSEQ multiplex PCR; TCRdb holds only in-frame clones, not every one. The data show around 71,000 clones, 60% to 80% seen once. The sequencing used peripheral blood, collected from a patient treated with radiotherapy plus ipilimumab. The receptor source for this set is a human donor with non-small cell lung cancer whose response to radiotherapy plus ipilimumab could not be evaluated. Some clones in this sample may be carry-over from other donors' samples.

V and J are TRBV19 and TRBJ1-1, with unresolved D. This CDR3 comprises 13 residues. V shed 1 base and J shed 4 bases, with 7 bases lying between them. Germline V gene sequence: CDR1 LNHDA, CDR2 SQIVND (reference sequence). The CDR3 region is CASSIVRSTEAFF. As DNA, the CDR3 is TGTGCCAGTAGTATAGTTCGTAGCACTGAAGCTTTCTTT. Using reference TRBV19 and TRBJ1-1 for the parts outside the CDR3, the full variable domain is DGGITQSPKYLFRKEGQNVTLSCEQNLNHDAMYWYRQDPGQGLRLIYYSQIVNDFQKGDIAEGYSVSREKKESFPLTVTSAQKNPTAFYLCASSIVRSTEAFFGQGTRLTVV.

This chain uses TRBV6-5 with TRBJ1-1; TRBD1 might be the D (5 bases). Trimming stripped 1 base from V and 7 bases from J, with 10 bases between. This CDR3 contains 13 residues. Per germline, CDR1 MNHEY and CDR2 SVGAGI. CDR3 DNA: TGTGCCAGCAGTTACTTAGGGGTGGGTGAAGCTTTCTTT. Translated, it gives CASSYLGVGEAFF.

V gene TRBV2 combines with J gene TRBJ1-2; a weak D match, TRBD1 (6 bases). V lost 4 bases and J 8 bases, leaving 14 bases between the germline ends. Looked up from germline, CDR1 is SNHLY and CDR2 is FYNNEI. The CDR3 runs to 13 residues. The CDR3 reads CASSGSSGEGYTF. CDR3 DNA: TGTGCCAGCAGTGGGTCGTCAGGGGAAGGCTACACCTTC.

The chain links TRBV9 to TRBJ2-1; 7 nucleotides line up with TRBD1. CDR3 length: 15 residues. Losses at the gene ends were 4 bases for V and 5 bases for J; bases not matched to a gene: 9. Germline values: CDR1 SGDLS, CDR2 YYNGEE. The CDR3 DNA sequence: TGTGCCAGCAGCCCCTCGGGACAGATACACAATGAGCAGTTCTTC. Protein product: CASSPSGQIHNEQFF.

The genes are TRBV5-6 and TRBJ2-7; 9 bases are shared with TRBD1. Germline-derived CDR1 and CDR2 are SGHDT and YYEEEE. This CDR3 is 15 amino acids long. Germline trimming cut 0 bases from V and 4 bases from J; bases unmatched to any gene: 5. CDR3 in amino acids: CASSLAGQGLYEQYF. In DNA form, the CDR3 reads TGTGCCAGCAGCTTGGCTGGACAGGGGCTATACGAGCAGTACTTC.

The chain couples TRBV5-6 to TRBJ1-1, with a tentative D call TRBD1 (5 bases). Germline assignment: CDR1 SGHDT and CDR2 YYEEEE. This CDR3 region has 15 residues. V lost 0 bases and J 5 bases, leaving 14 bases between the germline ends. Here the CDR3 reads CASSLGAGRGTEAFF. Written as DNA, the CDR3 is TGTGCCAGCAGCTTGGGGGCAGGGCGGGGGACTGAAGCTTTCTTT.

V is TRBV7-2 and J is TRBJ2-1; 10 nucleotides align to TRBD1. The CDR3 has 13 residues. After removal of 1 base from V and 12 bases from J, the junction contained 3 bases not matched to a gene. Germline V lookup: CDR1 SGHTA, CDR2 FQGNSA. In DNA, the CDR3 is TGTGCCAGCAGCTTAGAGACAGGGGGCATGCAGTTCTTC. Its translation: CASSLETGGMQFF. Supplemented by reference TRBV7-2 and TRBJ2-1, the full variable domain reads GAGVSQSPSNKVTEKGKDVELRCDPISGHTALYWYRQSLGQGLEFLIYFQGNSAPDKSGLPSDRFSAERTGGSVSTLTIQRTQQEDSAVYLCASSLETGGMQFFGPGTRLTVL.

CDR3 nucleotide sequence: TGTGCCAGCAGACGGACAGGGAGGCCTGGCTACACCTTC. Residues: CASRRTGRPGYTF. V usage is TRBV7-2 and J usage is TRBJ1-2, with 8 positions matching TRBD1. This CDR3 comprises 13 residues. V trimming: 6 bases; J trimming: 7 bases; junction bases outside the gene matches: 7. From germline, CDR1 is SGHTA and CDR2 FQGNSA.

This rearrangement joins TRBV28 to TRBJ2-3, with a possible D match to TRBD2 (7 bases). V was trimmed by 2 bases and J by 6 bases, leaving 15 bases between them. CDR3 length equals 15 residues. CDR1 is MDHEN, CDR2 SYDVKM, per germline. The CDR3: CASSLAGARADTQYF. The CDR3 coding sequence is TGTGCCAGCAGTTTAGCGGGGGCTCGGGCGGATACGCAGTATTTT. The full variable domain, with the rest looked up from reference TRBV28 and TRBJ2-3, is DVKVTQSSRYLVKRTGEKVFLECVQDMDHENMFWYRQDPGLGLRLIYFSYDVKMKEKGDIPEGYSVSREKKERFSLILESASTNQTSMYLCASSLAGARADTQYFGPGTRLTVL.

Written as DNA, the CDR3 is TGTGCCAGCAGCCCACTAGGGCGCGGACAGGGGGCCCACTCTGGGGCCAACGTCCTGACTTTC. Translation: CASSPLGRGQGAHSGANVLTF. This chain uses TRBV16 with TRBJ2-6; 11 bases match TRBD1. Germline CDR1 and CDR2: KGHSY and FQNENV. The CDR3 extends over 21 amino acids. The junction had 14 bases not matched to a gene; V was cut back by 4 bases and J by 0 bases. Filled out from reference TRBV16 and TRBJ2-6, the complete variable domain reads GEEVAQTPKHLVRGEGQKAKLYCAPIKGHSYVFWYQQVLKNEFKFLISFQNENVFDETGMPKERFSAKCLPNSPCSLEIQATKLEDSAVYFCASSPLGRGQGAHSGANVLTFGAGSRLTVL.

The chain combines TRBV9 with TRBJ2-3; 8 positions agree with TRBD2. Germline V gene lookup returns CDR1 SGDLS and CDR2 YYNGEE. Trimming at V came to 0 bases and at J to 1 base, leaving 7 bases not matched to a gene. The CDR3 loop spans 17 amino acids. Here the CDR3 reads CASSVATGGLGTDTQYF. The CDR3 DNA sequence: TGTGCCAGCAGCGTAGCTACGGGGGGGCTGGGCACAGATACGCAGTATTTT.

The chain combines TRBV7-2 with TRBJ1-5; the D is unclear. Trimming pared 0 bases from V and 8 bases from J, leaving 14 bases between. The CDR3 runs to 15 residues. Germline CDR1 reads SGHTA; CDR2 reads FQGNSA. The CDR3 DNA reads TGTGCCAGCAGCTTAGCCCCTTCGGGAGGTGAGCCCCAGCATTTT. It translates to CASSLAPSGGEPQHF.

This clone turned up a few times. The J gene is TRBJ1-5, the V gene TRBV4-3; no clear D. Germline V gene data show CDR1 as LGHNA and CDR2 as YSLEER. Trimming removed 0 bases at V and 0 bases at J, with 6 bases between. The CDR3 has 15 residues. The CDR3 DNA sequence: TGCGCCAGCAGCCAAGAAGCCAATAGCAATCAGCCCCAGCATTTT. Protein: CASSQEANSNQPQHF.

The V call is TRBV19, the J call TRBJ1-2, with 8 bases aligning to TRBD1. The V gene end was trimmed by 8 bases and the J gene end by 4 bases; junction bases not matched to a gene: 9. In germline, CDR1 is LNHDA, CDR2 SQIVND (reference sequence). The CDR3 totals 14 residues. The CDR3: CASDDRGEGYGYTF. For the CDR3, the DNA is TGTGCCAGTGATGACAGGGGAGAAGGCTATGGCTACACCTTC. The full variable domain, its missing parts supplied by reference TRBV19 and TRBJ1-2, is DGGITQSPKYLFRKEGQNVTLSCEQNLNHDAMYWYRQDPGQGLRLIYYSQIVNDFQKGDIAEGYSVSREKKESFPLTVTSAQKNPTAFYLCASDDRGEGYGYTFGSGTRLTVV.

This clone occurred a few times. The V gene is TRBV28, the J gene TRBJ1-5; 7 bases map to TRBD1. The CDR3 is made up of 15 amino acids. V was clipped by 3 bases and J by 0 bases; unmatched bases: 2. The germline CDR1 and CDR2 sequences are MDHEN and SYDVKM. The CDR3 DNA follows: TGTGCCAGCAGTTTGACAGGGTATAGCAATCAGCCCCAGCATTTT. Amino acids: CASSLTGYSNQPQHF.

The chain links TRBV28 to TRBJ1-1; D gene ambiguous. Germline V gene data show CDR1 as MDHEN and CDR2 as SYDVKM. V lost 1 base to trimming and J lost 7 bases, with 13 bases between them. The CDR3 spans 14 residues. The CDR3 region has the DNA TGTGCCAGCAGTTTATTCGGTGGGAGTGTTGAAGCTTTCTTT. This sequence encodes CASSLFGGSVEAFF.

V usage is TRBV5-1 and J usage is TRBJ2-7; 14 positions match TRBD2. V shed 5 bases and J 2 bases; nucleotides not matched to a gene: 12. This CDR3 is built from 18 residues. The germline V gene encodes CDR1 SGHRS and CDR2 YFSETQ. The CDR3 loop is CASSPGLAGARVTYEQYF. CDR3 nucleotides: TGCGCCAGCAGTCCGGGACTAGCGGGGGCCCGAGTCACCTACGAGCAGTACTTC.

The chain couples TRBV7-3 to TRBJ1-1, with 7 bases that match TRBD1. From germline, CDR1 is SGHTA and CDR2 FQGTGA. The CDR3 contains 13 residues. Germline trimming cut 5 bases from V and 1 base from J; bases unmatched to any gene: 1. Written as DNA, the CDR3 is TGTGCCAGCAGCAGGACAGGGAACACTGAAGCTTTCTTT. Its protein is CASSRTGNTEAFF.

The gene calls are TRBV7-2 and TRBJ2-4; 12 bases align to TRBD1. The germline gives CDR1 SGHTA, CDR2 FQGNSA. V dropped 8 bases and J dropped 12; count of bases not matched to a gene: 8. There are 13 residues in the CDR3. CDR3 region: CASGTGGEYSQYF. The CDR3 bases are TGTGCCAGCGGGACAGGGGGCGAGTACTCTCAGTACTTC.

DNA for the CDR3: TGTGCCAGCAATCCCGAGGCCTACAATGAGCAGTTCTTC. Translating it yields CASNPEAYNEQFF. This chain uses TRBV6-1 with TRBJ2-1; D is unresolved. CDR3 length equals 13 residues. The V end was cut by 7 bases, the J end by 2 bases, with 9 bases between. CDR1 is MNHNS and CDR2 is SASEGT in the germline V gene.

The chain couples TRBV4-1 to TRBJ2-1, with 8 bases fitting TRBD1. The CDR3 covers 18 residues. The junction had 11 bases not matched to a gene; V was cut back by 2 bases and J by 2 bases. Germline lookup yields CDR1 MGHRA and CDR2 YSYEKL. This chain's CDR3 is CASSQRTGRTRPYNEQFF. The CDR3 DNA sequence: TGCGCCAGCAGCCAACGGACAGGGCGAACTAGACCCTACAATGAGCAGTTCTTC.

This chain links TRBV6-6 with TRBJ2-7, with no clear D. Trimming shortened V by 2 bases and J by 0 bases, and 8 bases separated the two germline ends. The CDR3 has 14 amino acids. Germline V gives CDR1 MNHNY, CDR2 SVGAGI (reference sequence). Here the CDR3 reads CASSYLGTSYEQYF. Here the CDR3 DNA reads TGTGCCAGCAGTTACCTAGGCACCTCCTACGAGCAGTACTTC.

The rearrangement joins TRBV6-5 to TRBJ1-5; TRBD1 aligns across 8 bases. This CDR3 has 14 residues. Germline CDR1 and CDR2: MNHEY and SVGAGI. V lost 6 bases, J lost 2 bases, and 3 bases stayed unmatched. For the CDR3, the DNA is TGTGCCAGCAGCGGGACAGGAGGCAATCAGCCCCAGCATTTT. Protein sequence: CASSGTGGNQPQHF.

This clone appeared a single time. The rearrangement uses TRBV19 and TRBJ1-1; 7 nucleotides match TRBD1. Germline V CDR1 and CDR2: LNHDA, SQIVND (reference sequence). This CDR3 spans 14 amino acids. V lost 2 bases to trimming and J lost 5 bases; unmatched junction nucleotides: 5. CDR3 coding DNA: TGTGCCAGTAGTATAACCCAGGGGGTAACTGAAGCTTTCTTT. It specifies CASSITQGVTEAFF.

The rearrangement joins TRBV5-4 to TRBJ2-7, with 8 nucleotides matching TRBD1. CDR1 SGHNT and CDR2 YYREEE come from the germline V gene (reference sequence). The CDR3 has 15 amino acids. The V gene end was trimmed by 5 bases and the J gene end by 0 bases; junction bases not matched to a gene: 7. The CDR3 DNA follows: TGTGCCAGCAGAAAAGGACAGGGAATCTCCTACGAGCAGTACTTC. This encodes CASRKGQGISYEQYF.

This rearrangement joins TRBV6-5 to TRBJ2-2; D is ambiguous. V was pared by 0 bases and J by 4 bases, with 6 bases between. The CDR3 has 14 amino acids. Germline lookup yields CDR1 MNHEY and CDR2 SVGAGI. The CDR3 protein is CASSYSTGTGELFF. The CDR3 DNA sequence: TGTGCCAGCAGTTACTCGACGGGCACCGGGGAGCTGTTTTTT.

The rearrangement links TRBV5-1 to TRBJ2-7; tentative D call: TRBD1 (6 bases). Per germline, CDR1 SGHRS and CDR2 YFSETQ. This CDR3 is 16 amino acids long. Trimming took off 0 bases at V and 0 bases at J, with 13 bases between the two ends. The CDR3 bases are TGCGCCAGCAGCTTGGCCCTGGGGGCGAACTCCTACGAGCAGTACTTC. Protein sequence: CASSLALGANSYEQYF.